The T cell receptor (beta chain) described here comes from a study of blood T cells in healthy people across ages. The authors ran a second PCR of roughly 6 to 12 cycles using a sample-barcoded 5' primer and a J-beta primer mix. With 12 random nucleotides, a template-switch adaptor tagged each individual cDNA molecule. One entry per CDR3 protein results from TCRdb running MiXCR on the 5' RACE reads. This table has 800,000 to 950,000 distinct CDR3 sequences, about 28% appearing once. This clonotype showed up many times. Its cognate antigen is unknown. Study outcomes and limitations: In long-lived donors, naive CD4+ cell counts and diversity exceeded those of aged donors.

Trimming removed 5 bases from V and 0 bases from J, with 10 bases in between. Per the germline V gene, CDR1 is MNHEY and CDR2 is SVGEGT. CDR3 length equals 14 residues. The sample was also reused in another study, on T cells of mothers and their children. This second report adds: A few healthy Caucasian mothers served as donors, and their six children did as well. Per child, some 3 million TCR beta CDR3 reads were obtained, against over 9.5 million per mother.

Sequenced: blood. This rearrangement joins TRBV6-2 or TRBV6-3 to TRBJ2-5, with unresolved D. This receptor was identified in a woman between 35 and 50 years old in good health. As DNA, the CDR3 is TGTGCCAGCAGTATCACAGTCTACCAAGAGACCCAGTACTTC. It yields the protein CASSITVYQETQYF.